The next 24 T cell receptor beta chains were all read from a single sample in a study of monozygotic twins with inflammatory bowel disease. TCRdb derives one entry per CDR3 protein from the 5' RACE reads, leaving out DNA. Its listing shows over 200,000 distinct CDR3 sequences. Input material: blood. The receptors stem from a human donor with ulcerative colitis or Crohn's disease, or a healthy co-twin of an affected twin (not recorded which).

The chain is built from TRBV18 and TRBJ1-1; TCRdb's D gene call, TRBD1, goes unchecked for lack of DNA. CDR1 and CDR2 (germline): KGHSH, LQKENI. This CDR3 is built from 18 residues. The CDR3 reads CASSPPFQGAIGNTEAFF.

J is TRBJ2-3 and V is TRBV29-1; the TRBD2 assignment by TCRdb is unverifiable without DNA. Germline CDR1 reads SQVTM; CDR2 reads ANQGSEA. The CDR3 contains 12 residues. The CDR3 spells CSGLKTTDTQYF.

CDR3 in amino acids: CASTPRRDRENYGYTF. V and J are TRBV12-3 or TRBV12-4 and TRBJ1-2; lacking DNA, the TRBD1 call made by TCRdb goes unchecked. This CDR3 is built from 16 residues.

J is TRBJ2-7 and V is TRBV4-3. Per germline, CDR1 LGHNA and CDR2 YSLEER. CDR3 length: 15 amino acids. The CDR3 sequence: CASSQDYHYTYEQYF.

The chain couples TRBV2 to TRBJ1-1. The CDR3 has 12 amino acids. The germline V gene encodes CDR1 SNHLY and CDR2 FYNNEI. Here the CDR3 reads CASSAEYTEAFF.

The rearrangement joins TRBV7-9 to TRBJ1-1. This CDR3 contains 13 residues. CDR1 is SEHNR, CDR2 FQNEAQ, per germline (reference sequence). CDR3 sequence: CASSFLGETEAFF.

The chain carries TRBV29-1 and TRBJ1-3. This CDR3 region has 15 residues. CDR1 SQVTM and CDR2 ANQGSEA come from the germline V gene. The CDR3 protein is CSVEETYSSGNTIYF.

This chain joins TRBV7-6 and TRBJ2-1; without DNA, the TCRdb call of TRBD1 cannot be checked. There are 16 residues in the CDR3. From germline, CDR1 is SGHVS and CDR2 FNYEAQ. The CDR3 reads CASSLATSGTGNEQFF.

The rearrangement uses TRBV6-2 or TRBV6-3 and TRBJ2-1. Germline loops: CDR1 MNHEY, CDR2 SVGEGT. The CDR3 has 14 residues. The CDR3 sequence is CASSYQPTFTEQFF.

The chain joins TRBV6-1 to TRBJ1-2; TCRdb proposes TRBD1, but this gene call is untestable without DNA. CDR1 is MNHNS and CDR2 is SASEGT in the germline V gene. The CDR3 consists of 15 residues. The CDR3 spells CASTRDSLGNYGYTF.

The chain links TRBV6-5 to TRBJ1-1; TCRdb designates TRBD1, a call that cannot be tested without DNA. From germline, CDR1 is MNHEY and CDR2 SVGAGI. The CDR3 covers 13 residues. CDR3 sequence: CASLAIQGTEAFF.

The chain has TRBV10-3 and TRBJ2-1; with no DNA, the TCRdb D assignment of TRBD2 cannot be verified. CDR1 and CDR2 from the germline V gene are ENHRY and SYGVKD. CDR3 length equals 13 residues. The CDR3 sequence is CAISKYTRDEQFF.

The V and J genes are TRBV28 and TRBJ2-7. CDR1 is MDHEN and CDR2 is SYDVKM in the germline V gene. The CDR3 contains 16 residues. CDR3 sequence: CASSLVLAISSYEQYF.

This chain links TRBV12-3 or TRBV12-4 with TRBJ1-2; TCRdb reports TRBD1, a call that lacks DNA to check it against. This CDR3 is 14 amino acids long. The CDR3: CASTRPGLGYGYTF.

This chain connects TRBV20-1 to TRBJ2-5. The CDR3 is 12 residues long. Germline V gene data show CDR1 as DFQATT and CDR2 as SNEGSKA (reference sequence). This CDR3 reads CSASRGKETQYF.

This sequence joins TRBV4-2 and TRBJ1-1. Germline-derived CDR1 and CDR2 are LGHNA and YNFKEQ. This CDR3 spans 16 amino acids. This CDR3 reads CASSQDERSMNTEAFF.

This chain joins TRBV7-8 and TRBJ2-5; TCRdb indicates TRBD1, and absent DNA this call remains unverified. The CDR3 is 16 residues long. Germline V lookup: CDR1 SGHVS, CDR2 FQNEAQ. The CDR3 sequence is CASSSSGTDLRETQYF.

V gene TRBV7-2 combines with J gene TRBJ1-5. CDR1 is SGHTA, CDR2 FQGNSA, per germline. This CDR3 has 14 amino acids. The CDR3 spells CASSLDSINQPQHF.

The gene calls are TRBV3-1 and TRBJ2-1. The CDR3 covers 13 residues. The germline gives CDR1 LGHDT, CDR2 YNNKEL (reference sequence). Here the CDR3 reads CASSQGMYNEQFF.

V is TRBV16 and J is TRBJ2-1; lacking DNA, the TRBD2 call made by TCRdb goes unchecked. This CDR3 has 15 amino acids. Germline lookup yields CDR1 KGHSY and CDR2 FQNENV. The CDR3 is CASSHHTGGPNEQFF.

The chain carries TRBV4-1 and TRBJ2-7; TCRdb indicates TRBD2, and absent DNA this call remains unverified. The CDR3 contains 16 residues. Germline V gene data show CDR1 as MGHRA and CDR2 as YSYEKL. The CDR3 region is CASSNPGLAGLSEQYF.

This rearrangement joins TRBV12-3 or TRBV12-4 to TRBJ2-5; TCRdb designates TRBD1, a call that cannot be tested without DNA. The CDR3 is made up of 15 amino acids. This CDR3 is CASSQSWGLQETQYF.

V usage is TRBV5-5 and J usage is TRBJ1-1. CDR3 length: 13 amino acids. Germline CDR1 is SGHKS and CDR2 is YYEKEE (reference sequence). Here the CDR3 reads CASSPNGLLEAFF.

The chain links TRBV18 to TRBJ1-6; TCRdb reports TRBD1, a call that lacks DNA to check it against. Germline V CDR1 and CDR2: KGHSH, LQKENI. This CDR3 comprises 13 residues. The CDR3 here is CASSRDRNSPLHF.